This TCR beta chain was captured by sequencing in a study of blood T cells in healthy people across ages (dated by TCRdb to the mid-2010s). Describing the broader study: In model experiments, template switching captured roughly one uniquely barcoded TCR beta cDNA molecule for every two T cells. The study measured age-related changes in TCR beta repertoire diversity using deep sequencing normalized with unique cDNA molecular identifiers. The donors were divided into four age groups: young (average roughly 17 years), middle-aged (about 41), aged (approximately 62) and long-lived (82). To avoid experimental bias, donors of different ages were randomly spread across the sequencing lanes. Using the same blood draw, the study looked at two additional independent replicas of 1 million unique cDNA reads for two donors, one aged 18 to 29 and the other aged 80 or older. Study-wide conclusions, independent of this receptor: Compared with the aged group, more naive CD4+ T cells, fewer expanded clones and increased TCR diversity were shown by the long-lived group, suggesting age selection. As age increased, observed TCR beta diversity per million T cells dropped in a roughly linear way, and a significant reduction was already evident by age about 40. Conclusive comparison of naive and antigen-experienced compartments was prevented by the profiling of bulk unsorted PBMCs. Donor CMV infection status was unknown, potentially confounding age-related changes in expanded clonotypes. Estimates of total diversity based on one million sequenced T cells were regarded as lower bounds and as underestimates. Observed TCR beta diversity correlated strongly with the percentage of naive T cells measured by flow cytometry.

The CDR3 goes from the cysteine to the phenylalanine over 14 residues. The read is trimmed to its CDR3 DNA, 42 bases read in frame from base 1. CDR1 and CDR2, per the germline V gene, are KGHSH and LQKENI. V is clipped by 2 bases and J by 5 bases, and the sequence between their germline boundaries is 12 bases long. Turning to this clonotype: Its antigen remains unidentified. Base qualities are not recorded, but no much larger clone differs from it by a single base.

The protocol used for the library was 5' RACE. Sequencing relied on an Illumina HiSeq 2500. A second roughly 6 to 12 cycle PCR used a sample-barcoded 5' primer and a J-beta primer mix. Each TCR beta cDNA molecule received a unique molecular identifier from a template-switch 5' adaptor carrying 12 random nucleotides. Each sample yielded at least 2.5 million CDR3-containing paired-end reads. The Mint cDNA synthesis kit, primed by a TRBC-specific oligonucleotide, was used to synthesize first-strand cDNA from all RNA. Following uracil-DNA glycosylase treatment, a first 18-cycle PCR with universal primers M1SS and BC2_uni_R was performed on all cDNA. The original methods were these. For normalization, 1 million high-quality reads were randomly selected from each sample, with every read carrying a distinct molecular identifier. Instead of being binned into consensus sequences, reads that shared molecular identifiers were thrown out. CDR3 identification, clonotype clustering and error correction used MiTCR with a Q25 quality threshold and the strictest error-elimination algorithm. A nonparametric unseen species model using Euler transformation provided a lower-bound estimate of total TCR beta diversity. TCRdb took the public reads, trimmed them with fastp at Q25, ran MiXCR for clone calling and kept in-frame beta chains. For every CDR3 protein sequence, its rows merge into one entry that carries the most common genes and DNA. The authors' filters were not applied to this entry. This sample comprises roughly 1,500,000 distinct CDR3 sequences, 40% to 50% of them detected only once. The ten largest clonotypes hold 7.9% of the sample.

The roughly 39 donors, aged 6 to 90 years, were systemically healthy Caucasian individuals from Russia. Each donor gave approximately 9.4 milliliters of peripheral blood, drawn into EDTA-treated Vacutainer tubes. Ficoll-Paque density-gradient centrifugation was used to isolate PBMCs, with at least 6.5 million per sample. Trizol reagent was used to extract total RNA from PBMCs, with at least 6 micrograms per sample. For every donor, flow cytometry on a PBMC aliquot measured the percentage of naive CD45RAhigh/CD27high T cells. The sequencing input was blood. This sequence originates from a young woman in good health. The V and J segments used are TRBV18 and TRBJ1-2, with the D gene uncertain. DNA sequence: TGTGCCAGCTCACCAGGGAATTGGGAATATGGCTACACCTTC. It encodes CASSPGNWEYGYTF.